A single sample gave rise to the 28 T cell receptor beta chains below, sequenced in a study of blood T cell repertoires in COVID-19. The method was immunoSEQ multiplex PCR; TCRdb's version includes in-frame clones alone and lacks a portion of them. The data hold about 79,000 clones, with around 89% observed a single time. Sequencing was done on a sample of peripheral blood. The receptors shown here come from a man between 65 and 85 years old with active or convalescent COVID-19.

The rearrangement links TRBV3-1 (or the pseudogene TRBV3-2) to TRBJ1-2; D is perhaps TRBD1 (5 bases). Deletions cut 4 bases from V and 0 bases from J, with 12 bases between. The CDR3 spans 15 residues. CDR1 and CDR2 from the germline V gene are LGHDT and YNNKEL (reference sequence). Here the CDR3 reads CASSPLTVANYGYTF. CDR3 nucleotides: TGTGCCAGCAGCCCCTTGACAGTCGCTAACTATGGCTACACCTTC.

The genes are TRBV2 and TRBJ2-1; 10 nucleotides agree with TRBD2. CDR1 is SNHLY, CDR2 FYNNEI, per germline. V lost 7 bases to trimming and J lost 8 bases; unmatched junction nucleotides: 8. The CDR3 has 14 residues. This CDR3 reads CASMEGLASHEQFF. The CDR3 coding sequence is TGTGCCAGCATGGAGGGACTAGCGAGTCATGAGCAGTTCTTC.

This rearrangement joins TRBV5-1 to TRBJ1-1; 7 bases map to TRBD1. The junction had 8 bases not matched to a gene; V was cut back by 1 base and J by 2 bases. Germline loops: CDR1 SGHRS, CDR2 YFSETQ. The CDR3 extends over 16 amino acids. The CDR3 region is CASSLMGQSLNTEAFF. The DNA of the CDR3 is TGCGCCAGCAGCTTGATGGGACAGTCTTTAAACACTGAAGCTTTCTTT.

This chain uses TRBV6-5 with TRBJ1-1; D unresolved. The V and J ends lost 6 bases and 0 bases respectively, with 5 bases between them. Germline V gene lookup returns CDR1 MNHEY and CDR2 SVGAGI. This CDR3 comprises 12 residues. CDR3 nucleotide sequence: TGTGCCAGCAGAACTATGAACACTGAAGCTTTCTTT. Translated, it gives CASRTMNTEAFF.

The chain employs TRBV6-2 or TRBV6-3 and TRBJ2-1; the match to TRBD2 covers 14 bases. The trim removed 5 bases at V and 0 bases at J, leaving 3 bases unmatched. The germline V gene encodes CDR1 MNHEY and CDR2 SVGEGT. The CDR3 is 17 amino acids. The CDR3 nucleotides read TGTGCCAGCAGTAAGGGGACTAGCGGGAGCTCCTACAATGAGCAGTTCTTC. Protein: CASSKGTSGSSYNEQFF.

The V call is TRBV5-1, the J call TRBJ1-2, with TRBD1 as a possible D gene (5 bases). Between the trimmed V and J ends, which lost 5 bases and 6 bases, there was a span of 17 bases. There are 14 residues in the CDR3. Germline V gene sequence: CDR1 SGHRS, CDR2 YFSETQ. In DNA, the CDR3 is TGCGCCAGCAGTCCGGGGGAAGCCTTCAATGGCTACACCTTC. The encoded protein is CASSPGEAFNGYTF.

V and J are TRBV3-1 (or the pseudogene TRBV3-2) and TRBJ2-1; a weak D match, TRBD2 (7 bases). Trimming left V 4 bases short and J 6 bases short, with 16 bases between. The CDR3 covers 15 residues. Per germline, CDR1 LGHDT and CDR2 YNNKEL (reference sequence). DNA of the CDR3: TGTGCCAGCAGCCGGGGGGGGCCCGGATTCAATGAGCAGTTCTTC. This codes for CASSRGGPGFNEQFF.

The V gene is TRBV5-8, the J gene TRBJ1-2, with 11 bases fitting TRBD1. With 4 bases clipped from V and 0 bases from J, the junction kept 2 bases outside the gene matches. CDR1 is SGHTS and CDR2 is YDEGEE in the germline V gene. The CDR3 length is 15 residues. CDR3 nucleotide sequence: TGTGCCAGCAGCACGGGACAGGGGGCTAACTATGGCTACACCTTC. The encoded protein is CASSTGQGANYGYTF.

The chain combines TRBV30 with TRBJ2-1, with TRBD2 as a possible D gene (6 bases). V shed 5 bases and J shed 12 bases, with 14 bases lying between them. Looked up from germline, CDR1 is GTSNPN and CDR2 is SVGIG (reference sequence). This CDR3 spans 11 amino acids. CDR3 nucleotides: TGTGCCTGGCAACAAACCGGGGGGCAGTTCTTC. As protein: CAWQQTGGQFF.

J is TRBJ1-3 and V is TRBV5-1; possible D gene TRBD1, 5 bases. Trimming cost V 1 base and J 6 bases, with 11 bases left between them. The CDR3 is 14 residues long. Germline V CDR1 and CDR2: SGHRS, YFSETQ. The CDR3: CASSLRQGENTIYF. Written as DNA, the CDR3 is TGCGCCAGCAGCTTGCGGCAGGGTGAAAACACCATATATTTT.

The chain joins TRBV27 to TRBJ2-5; a weak D match, TRBD1 (5 bases). The V end was cut by 1 base, the J end by 5 bases, with 8 bases between. Germline CDR1 and CDR2: MNHEY and SMNVEV (reference sequence). The CDR3 is made up of 13 amino acids. In DNA form, the CDR3 reads TGTGCCAGCAGTTTATATTGGGGCGAGACCCAGTACTTC. It specifies CASSLYWGETQYF.

The chain is built from TRBV7-9 and TRBJ1-4; a weak D match, TRBD1 (5 bases). Trimming left V 6 bases short and J 5 bases short, with 13 bases between. CDR3 length: 14 residues. In germline, CDR1 is SEHNR, CDR2 FQNEAQ (reference sequence). The chain's CDR3 is CASSLTERNEKLFF. The CDR3 region has the DNA TGTGCCAGCAGTTTGACAGAAAGAAATGAAAAACTGTTTTTT.

The J gene is TRBJ1-2, the V gene TRBV6-2 or TRBV6-3, with D unclear. V was clipped by 4 bases and J by 2 bases, with 11 bases between them. Germline loops: CDR1 MNHEY, CDR2 SVGEGT. CDR3 length: 14 amino acids. CDR3 nucleotides: TGTGCCAGCAGTTCCCCACAAGAAAACTATGGCTACACCTTC. This gives the protein CASSSPQENYGYTF.

CDR3 sequence reads: CASTTSGSELYEQYF. As DNA, the CDR3 is TGTGCCAGCACTACCAGCGGGAGTGAGCTCTACGAGCAGTACTTC. The genes are TRBV28 and TRBJ2-7; TRBD2 matches at 8 bases. Germline V gene sequence: CDR1 MDHEN, CDR2 SYDVKM. The J segment lost 3 bases and the V segment lost 7 bases, leaving 11 bases of the junction unmatched. The CDR3 extends over 15 amino acids.

The chain is built from TRBV5-1 and TRBJ2-6; D might be TRBD2 (5 bases). Germline V CDR1 and CDR2: SGHRS, YFSETQ. V lost 4 bases and J lost 0, with 20 bases in between. CDR3 length: 19 amino acids. The CDR3 reads CASSIRPRGVSSGANVLTF. CDR3 nucleotide sequence: TGCGCCAGCAGCATACGACCTCGGGGAGTAAGCTCTGGGGCCAACGTCCTGACTTTC. Drawing the rest from reference TRBV5-1 and TRBJ2-6, the complete variable domain is KAGVTQTPRYLIKTRGQQVTLSCSPISGHRSVSWYQQTPGQGLQFLFEYFSETQRNKGNFPGRFSGRQFSNSRSEMNVSTLELGDSALYLCASSIRPRGVSSGANVLTFGAGSRLTVL.

The V gene is TRBV6-5, the J gene TRBJ1-5; TRBD1 is a possible D gene (6 bases). The CDR3 spans 13 residues. Trimming pared 8 bases from V and 5 bases from J, leaving 13 bases between. In germline, CDR1 is MNHEY, CDR2 SVGAGI. This chain's CDR3 is CASGQGRDQPQHF. The CDR3 DNA follows: TGTGCCAGCGGCCAGGGGAGGGATCAGCCCCAGCATTTT.

In this sample, this clone turned up a few times. CDR3 amino acids: CASSGDRGANYGYTF. In DNA form, the CDR3 reads TGTGCCAGCAGCGGTGACAGGGGAGCTAACTATGGCTACACCTTC. The rearrangement links TRBV9 to TRBJ1-2; TRBD1 aligns across 8 bases. Germline CDR1 is SGDLS and CDR2 is YYNGEE. The ends lost 3 bases at V and 0 bases at J; junction bases unmatched: 4. The CDR3 is made up of 15 amino acids.

This clone was detected once. The rearrangement uses TRBV28 and TRBJ2-7; tentatively, D is TRBD2 (6 bases). Trimming stripped 5 bases from V and 9 bases from J, with 23 bases between. This CDR3 region has 15 residues. The germline CDR1 and CDR2 sequences are MDHEN and SYDVKM. The chain's CDR3 is CASSQSLARVEGQYF. CDR3 coding DNA: TGTGCCAGCAGTCAGAGTCTAGCGAGGGTTGAAGGGCAGTACTTC.

The sample holds one count of this clone. The rearrangement uses TRBV5-1 and TRBJ2-5; D is ambiguous. With 0 bases removed from V and 3 bases from J, the gap between germline ends came to 3 bases. CDR3 length: 12 residues. CDR1 is SGHRS and CDR2 is YFSETQ in the germline V gene. CDR3 nucleotide sequence: TGCGCCAGCAGCTTGGCCGAAGAGACCCAGTACTTC. It is translated as CASSLAEETQYF.

The chain joins TRBV29-1 to TRBJ2-2; 8 nucleotides agree with TRBD2. The CDR3 is made up of 15 amino acids. V trimming: 7 bases; J trimming: 9 bases; junction bases outside the gene matches: 16. Germline values: CDR1 SQVTM, CDR2 ANQGSEA. The CDR3 here is CSADLKSGSPRELFF. In DNA, the CDR3 is TGCAGCGCCGACCTAAAAAGCGGGAGCCCTCGGGAGCTGTTTTTT.

The chain joins TRBV5-1 to TRBJ2-1; 12 bases agree with TRBD2. Germline V gene lookup returns CDR1 SGHRS and CDR2 YFSETQ. V lost 1 base and J lost 4; bases outside the gene matches: 6. This CDR3 has 17 amino acids. The CDR3 is CASSLPNLAGGYNEQFF. The CDR3 DNA reads TGCGCCAGCAGCTTGCCTAATCTAGCGGGAGGGTACAATGAGCAGTTCTTC.

This chain joins TRBV4-2 and TRBJ1-2, with TRBD1 as a possible D gene (5 bases). CDR1 is LGHNA, CDR2 YNFKEQ, per germline. This CDR3 comprises 13 residues. The ends were cut back, 0 bases at V and 8 bases at J, with 10 bases in the middle. As DNA, the CDR3 is TGTGCCAGCAGCCAAGATCCAGGGAAAGGCTACACCTTC. It yields the protein CASSQDPGKGYTF.

This clone was observed a few times. This chain joins TRBV6-5 and TRBJ1-2; weak D call: TRBD1 (6 bases). V lost 6 bases to trimming and J lost 4 bases, with 15 bases between them. Germline V gives CDR1 MNHEY, CDR2 SVGAGI. The CDR3 loop spans 14 amino acids. DNA of the CDR3: TGTGCCAGCAGCGAGGGACCCAGGGGCTATGGCTACACCTTC. Translating it yields CASSEGPRGYGYTF.

V gene TRBV27 combines with J gene TRBJ1-2; possible D gene TRBD1, 6 bases. Trimming left V 6 bases short and J 5 bases short, with 16 bases between. This CDR3 spans 14 amino acids. The germline V gene encodes CDR1 MNHEY and CDR2 SMNVEV (reference sequence). The CDR3 DNA sequence: TGTGCCAGCAGACCCCAGGGGTTTAGGTATGGCTACACCTTC. It encodes CASRPQGFRYGYTF.

This clone came up a few times. The rearrangement uses TRBV7-8 and TRBJ2-1, with a possible D match to TRBD2 (5 bases). The germline gives CDR1 SGHVS, CDR2 FQNEAQ. Trimming shortened V by 3 bases and J by 6 bases, and 21 bases separated the two germline ends. The CDR3 extends over 17 amino acids. The CDR3 coding sequence is TGTGCCAGCAGCTTTCCTACTAGAATTAGGGTCGGCAATGAGCAGTTCTTC. Amino acids: CASSFPTRIRVGNEQFF.

The genes are TRBV21-1 and TRBJ2-7; TRBD1 reflects the table's D call only, with no check against the DNA. TRBV21-1 is shown as a pseudogene. The CDR3 runs to 17 residues. Written as DNA, the CDR3 is TGTGCCAGCAGCAAAAACTTGGGGCAGGCGGTCTCCTACGAGCAGTACTTC. Translated: CASSKNLGQAVSYEQYF.

The chain recombines TRBV5-1 with TRBJ2-3; D is unresolved. Germline V CDR1 and CDR2: SGHRS, YFSETQ. This CDR3 has 14 residues. Deletions cut 0 bases from V and 3 bases from J, with 8 bases between. CDR3 sequence reads: CASSLVAGTDTQYF. Written as DNA, the CDR3 is TGCGCCAGCAGCTTGGTAGCTGGAACAGATACGCAGTATTTT.

The J gene is TRBJ1-6, the V gene TRBV7-9; D not resolved. V was trimmed by 5 bases and J by 8 bases, leaving 13 bases between them. The CDR3 is 14 residues long. Germline loops: CDR1 SEHNR, CDR2 FQNEAQ (reference sequence). CDR3 sequence (DNA): TGTGCCAGCAGCCCACTATTCGGGGATTCACCCCTCCACTTT. Protein sequence: CASSPLFGDSPLHF.